One sample yielded the 9 T cell receptor beta chains listed below, sequenced in a study of OX40 agonist ivuxolimab in advanced cancers. Library construction relied on the immunoSEQ multiplex PCR assay. Sourced from immuneACCESS, this table was stored by TCRdb with only in-frame sequences that have V and J called. A share of the clones is absent; for the studies checked, an unresolved V gene accounts for under half, and the remainder has no known explanation. This sample is represented by tens of thousands of clones; roughly 84% of them were singletons. Of the sample, 4.6% falls within the top ten clones. The sequenced sample was CD4+ or CD8+ T cells sorted from blood, obtained in a trial of the OX40 agonist ivuxolimab. The receptors originated from an adult with an advanced solid tumor such as melanoma, head and neck, liver or kidney cancer.

This clone was recorded a few times. This chain connects TRBV6-4 to TRBJ2-1; the match to TRBD1 covers 10 bases. The CDR3 runs to 17 residues. V shed 0 bases, J shed 5 bases, and the junction held 7 bases outside the gene matches. The germline V gene has CDR1 MRHNA and CDR2 SNTAGT. The CDR3 sequence is CASSDSVRDRGHNEQFF. The CDR3 nucleotides read TGTGCCAGCAGTGACTCGGTCCGGGACAGGGGCCACAATGAGCAGTTCTTC.

The gene calls are TRBV21-1 and TRBJ2-3; TRBD1 is the table's D call, not checked against the DNA. TRBV21-1 is an annotated pseudogene. The CDR3 loop spans 15 amino acids. CDR3 coding DNA: TGTGCCAGCAGCAAAGGTGGGACAGGGTTAGATACGCAGTATTTT. The encoded protein is CASSKGGTGLDTQYF.

V usage is TRBV5-1 and J usage is TRBJ2-1, with TRBD2 matching 10 bases. The germline CDR1 and CDR2 sequences are SGHRS and YFSETQ. The ends lost 2 bases at V and 6 bases at J; junction bases unmatched: 5. The CDR3 has 15 amino acids. The CDR3 sequence: CASSFGSGRANEQFF. CDR3 nucleotide sequence: TGCGCCAGCAGCTTCGGCAGCGGGAGGGCCAATGAGCAGTTCTTC.

The chain is built from TRBV19 and TRBJ1-1; no firm D call. Germline V lookup: CDR1 LNHDA, CDR2 SQIVND (reference sequence). V was cut by 4 bases and J by 3 bases, with 12 bases left in between. The CDR3 sequence is 14 residues long. CDR3 loop: CASSNPYKDTEAFF. Here the CDR3 DNA reads TGTGCCAGTAGTAACCCTTACAAGGACACTGAAGCTTTCTTT.

The chain carries TRBV5-1 and TRBJ2-1; possibly TRBD1 for D (5 bases). The CDR3 runs 13 residues. CDR1 and CDR2 from the germline V gene are SGHRS and YFSETQ. V was trimmed by 3 bases and J by 5 bases, leaving 9 bases between them. The CDR3 bases are TGCGCCAGCAGCTGGACACTTGACAATGAGCAGTTCTTC. Translating it yields CASSWTLDNEQFF.

The chain uses TRBV28 and TRBJ2-1; perhaps TRBD2 as D (6 bases). The CDR3 covers 16 residues. CDR1 is MDHEN and CDR2 is SYDVKM in the germline V gene. V was clipped by 5 bases and J by 5 bases, with 19 bases between them. CDR3 region: CASSRNGGGTDNEQFF. As DNA, the CDR3 is TGTGCCAGCAGTCGAAACGGCGGCGGGACTGACAATGAGCAGTTCTTC.

V gene TRBV2 combines with J gene TRBJ2-5; D may be TRBD1 or TRBD2 (5 bases each). The CDR3 covers 15 residues. The V gene's germline CDR1 is SNHLY and CDR2 FYNNEI. V dropped 1 base and J dropped 3 bases, with 12 bases sitting between them. CDR3: CASSEVRGREETQYF. Written as DNA, the CDR3 is TGTGCCAGCAGTGAAGTTCGGGGCAGAGAAGAGACCCAGTACTTC.

The chain recombines TRBV5-6 with TRBJ1-2; D is undetermined. Trimming removed 4 bases from V and 0 bases from J, with 13 bases in between. The CDR3 contains 15 residues. Germline lookup yields CDR1 SGHDT and CDR2 YYEEEE. CDR3 sequence (DNA): TGTGCCAGCAGCCGGCTTGCCAGAGCTAACTATGGCTACACCTTC. Residues: CASSRLARANYGYTF.

The chain uses TRBV12-2 and TRBJ2-1; the D call TRBD2 from the table was never checked on the DNA. TRBV12-2 is recorded as a pseudogene. This CDR3 region has 16 residues. The CDR3 loop reads CASRLGASGSMYEQFF. The CDR3 nucleotides read TGTGCAAGTCGCTTAGGGGCTAGCGGGAGTATGTATGAGCAGTTCTTC.